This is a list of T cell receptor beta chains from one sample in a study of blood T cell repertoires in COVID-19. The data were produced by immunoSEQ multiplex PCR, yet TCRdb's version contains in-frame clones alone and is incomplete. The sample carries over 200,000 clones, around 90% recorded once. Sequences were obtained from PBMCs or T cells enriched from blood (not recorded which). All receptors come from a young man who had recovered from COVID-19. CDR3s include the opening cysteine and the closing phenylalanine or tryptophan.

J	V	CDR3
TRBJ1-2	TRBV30	CAWRAGVVCRF
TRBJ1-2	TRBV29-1	CSVLGQGLSYGYTF
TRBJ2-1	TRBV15	CATSRDTDNEQFF
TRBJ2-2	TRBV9	CASSVSLDRGRTGELFF
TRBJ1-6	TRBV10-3	CAISERRGDGSPLHF
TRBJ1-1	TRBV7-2	CASSRQGGWTEAFF
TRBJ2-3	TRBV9	CASSVDMGGGTDTQYF
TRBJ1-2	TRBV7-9	CASSIRGNGYTF
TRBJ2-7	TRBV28	CASRNRTSGRTYEQYF
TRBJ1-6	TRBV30	CAWSVQGAGVLNSPLHF
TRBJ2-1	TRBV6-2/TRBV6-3	CASSYGSSYNEQFF
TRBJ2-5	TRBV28	CASSTAQETQYF
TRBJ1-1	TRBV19	CASSRTGTGDGEAFF
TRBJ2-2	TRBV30	CACRGTGELFF
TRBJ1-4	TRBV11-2	CASSLKSGTGNEKLFF